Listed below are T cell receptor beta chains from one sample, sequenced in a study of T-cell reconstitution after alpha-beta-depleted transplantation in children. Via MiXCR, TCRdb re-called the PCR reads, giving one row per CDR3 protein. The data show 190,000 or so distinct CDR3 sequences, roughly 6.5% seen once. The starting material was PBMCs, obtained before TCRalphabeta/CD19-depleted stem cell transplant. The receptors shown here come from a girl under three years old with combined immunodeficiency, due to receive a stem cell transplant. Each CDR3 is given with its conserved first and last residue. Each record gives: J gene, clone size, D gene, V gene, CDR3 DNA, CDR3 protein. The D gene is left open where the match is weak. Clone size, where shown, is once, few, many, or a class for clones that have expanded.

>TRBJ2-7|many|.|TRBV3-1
TGTGCCAGCAGCCAAGGTACCCTCGGATTGACCTACGAGCAGTACTTC
CASSQGTLGLTYEQYF
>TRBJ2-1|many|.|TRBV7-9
TGTGCCAGCAGCTTAGTACTAGCTGCCAATGAGCAGTTCTTC
CASSLVLAANEQFF
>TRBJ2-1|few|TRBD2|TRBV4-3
TGCGCCAGCAGCCAACTAGCGGGAGGGGCCAACAATGAGCAGTTCTTC
CASSQLAGGANNEQFF
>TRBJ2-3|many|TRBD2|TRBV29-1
TGCAGCGTTCCATTAGCGGGGGGGGTCACAGATACGCAGTATTTT
CSVPLAGGVTDTQYF
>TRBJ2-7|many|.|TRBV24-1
TGTGCCACCAGTGCTAGAGACGGATTACCCTACGAGCAGTACTTC
CATSARDGLPYEQYF
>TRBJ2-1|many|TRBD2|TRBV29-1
TGCAGCGTTGAGTGGCCCGAGATGGGTAGCGGGGACTATCAGTTCTTC
CSVEWPEMGSGDYQFF
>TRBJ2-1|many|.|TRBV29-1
TGCAGCGTTGAAGCGGAGGGCCGCTCCTTGTGGAATGAGCAGTTCTTC
CSVEAEGRSLWNEQFF
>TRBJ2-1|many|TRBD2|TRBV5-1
TGCGCCAGCACCTTCGTTCCCGGGGGGGCTTACAATGAGCAGTTCTTC
CASTFVPGGAYNEQFF
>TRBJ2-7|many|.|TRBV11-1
TGTGCCAGCAGCTGGCACGGGACGTCGTCCTACGAGCAGTACTTC
CASSWHGTSSYEQYF
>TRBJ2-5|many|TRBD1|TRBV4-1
TGCGCCAGCAGCCAAGACGGGGTTGGACAGGGTGAAGAGACCCAGTACTTC
CASSQDGVGQGEETQYF
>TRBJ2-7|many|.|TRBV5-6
TGTGCCAGCAGACCAACAGGGACACCATCCTACGAGCAGTACTTC
CASRPTGTPSYEQYF
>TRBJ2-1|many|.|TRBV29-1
TGCAGCGTTGGAACAGGCCCGGCTGAGCAGTTCTTC
CSVGTGPAEQFF
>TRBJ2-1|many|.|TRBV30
TGTGCCTGGAGTCCCTCAAGATGGGGTGGCGGGACCTACAATGAGCAGTTCTTC
CAWSPSRWGGGTYNEQFF
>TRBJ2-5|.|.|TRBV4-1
TGCGCCAGCAGCCCCCGCCGACTAGTGGGAAGTGAGACCCAGTACTTC
CASSPRRLVGSETQYF
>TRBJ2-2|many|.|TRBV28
TGTGCCAGCAGTTGGGTCGCCGACGACGGGGAGCTGTTTTTT
CASSWVADDGELFF
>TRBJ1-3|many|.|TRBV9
TGTGCCAGCAGCACCCCCCGGGACGGCAGAAACACCATATATTTT
CASSTPRDGRNTIYF
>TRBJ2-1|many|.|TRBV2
TGTGCCATTACGGACTTTCTCATCGGAGAGCAGTTCTTC
CAITDFLIGEQFF
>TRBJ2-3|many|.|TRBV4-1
TGCGCCAGCAGCCAGATAGGGCCAGATACGCAGTATTTT
CASSQIGPDTQYF
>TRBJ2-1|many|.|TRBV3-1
TGTGCCAGCAGCATCGCCCAGAACAATGAGCAGTTCTTC
CASSIAQNNEQFF
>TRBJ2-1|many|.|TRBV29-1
TGCAGCGTTGATGGGGACCCCGGGGGTAGCTCCTACAATGAGCAGTTCTTC
CSVDGDPGGSSYNEQFF
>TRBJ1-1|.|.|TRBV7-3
TGTGCCAGCAGCTTTCGTTGGAACACTGAAGCTTTCTTT
CASSFRWNTEAFF
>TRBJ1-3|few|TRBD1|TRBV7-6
TGTGCCAGCAGCCAGAGAGGACAGGGTGCAGGAAACACCATATATTTT
CASSQRGQGAGNTIYF
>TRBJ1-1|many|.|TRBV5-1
TGCGCCAGCAGCTTGGATCCACAGGGAGGTGAAGCTTTCTTT
CASSLDPQGGEAFF
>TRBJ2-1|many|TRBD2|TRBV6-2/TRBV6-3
TGTGCCAGCAGTTCCTTCCGGAGTAGCGGGGGTAACGGGGAGCAGTTCTTC
CASSSFRSSGGNGEQFF
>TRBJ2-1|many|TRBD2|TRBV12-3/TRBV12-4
TGTGCCAGCAGTTTAAGGGGTTGGGGACTAGCGGGACCAAATGAGCAGTTCTTC
CASSLRGWGLAGPNEQFF
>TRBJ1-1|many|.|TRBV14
TGTGCCAGCAGCCAAGAATTGGACAACGAAGCTTTCTTT
CASSQELDNEAFF
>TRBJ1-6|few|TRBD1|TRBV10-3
TGTGCCATCGGGACAGGTTATAATTCACCCCTCCACTTT
CAIGTGYNSPLHF
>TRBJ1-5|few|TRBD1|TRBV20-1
TGCAGTGCTGACGTACCGGGACAGGGTAATCAGCCCCAGCATTTT
CSADVPGQGNQPQHF
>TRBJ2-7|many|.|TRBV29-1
TGCAGCGTTGAAGCCCAGGGTCCTAGCTCCTACGAGCAGTACTTC
CSVEAQGPSSYEQYF
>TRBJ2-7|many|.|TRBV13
TGTGCCAGCAGCTTTCGGAACAGCACTTACGAGCAGTACTTC
CASSFRNSTYEQYF
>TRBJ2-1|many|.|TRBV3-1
TGTGCCAGCAGCCTCCTCCTAGTCGATGAGCAGTTCTTC
CASSLLLVDEQFF
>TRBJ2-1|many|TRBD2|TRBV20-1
TGCAGTGCTAGAGATTGGTTAGGTCTAGCGGGACATATTGGCAATGAGCAGTTCTTC
CSARDWLGLAGHIGNEQFF
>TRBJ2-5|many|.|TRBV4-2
TGTGCCAGCAGCCAAGAGCCCATCGCGTTAGGTTTCCAGTACTTC
CASSQEPIALGFQYF
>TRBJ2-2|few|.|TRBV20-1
TGCAGTGCTAGCGGTGAAGTCTCTCCCCACACCGGGGAGCTGTTTTTT
CSASGEVSPHTGELFF
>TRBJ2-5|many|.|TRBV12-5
TGTGCTAGTGGTTTTAAAGCCTCAGTTGAGACCCAGTACTTC
CASGFKASVETQYF
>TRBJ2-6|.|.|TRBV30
TGTGCCTGGAGCCCTTCGGACACCCCCAACGTCCTGACTTTC
CAWSPSDTPNVLTF
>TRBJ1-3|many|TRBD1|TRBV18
TGTGCCAGCTCACCACTCAATCCAGGGGGCTCGGCGAACACCATATATTTT
CASSPLNPGGSANTIYF
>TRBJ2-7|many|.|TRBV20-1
TGCAGTGCTAGAGTTCTAGACTCCTACGAGCAGTACTTC
CSARVLDSYEQYF
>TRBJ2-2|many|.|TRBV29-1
TGCAGCGTTGAAGGGACAGCAAAGGCCGGGGAGCTGTTTTTT
CSVEGTAKAGELFF
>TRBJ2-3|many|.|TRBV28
TGTGCCAGCAGTTTAATGGTTACAGATACGCAGTATTTT
CASSLMVTDTQYF
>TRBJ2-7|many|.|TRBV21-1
TGTGCCAGCAGCACGGGACTAGCCTACGAGCAGTACTTC
CASSTGLAYEQYF
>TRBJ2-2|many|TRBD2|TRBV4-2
TGTGCCAGCAGCCCATCCGGGACTAGGGTAAAGACCGGGGAGCTGTTTTTT
CASSPSGTRVKTGELFF
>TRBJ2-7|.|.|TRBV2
TGTGCCGCAAGGGGGGAGGAATCCTACGAGCAGTACTTC
CAARGEESYEQYF
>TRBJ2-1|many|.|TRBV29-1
TGCAGCGTTGGGGCAGAGCAGTTCTTC
CSVGAEQFF
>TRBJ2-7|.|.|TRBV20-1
TGCAGTGCTAGAGGGATCCGACATCCCTCCTACGAGCAGTACTTC
CSARGIRHPSYEQYF
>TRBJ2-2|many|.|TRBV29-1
TGCAGCGGGGAATCGACAGGGGAGCTGTTTTTT
CSGESTGELFF
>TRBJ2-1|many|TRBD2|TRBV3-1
TGTGCCAGCAGCCAAGAACGAGGCGGGGGGGCGAGCAATGAGCAGTTCTTC
CASSQERGGGASNEQFF
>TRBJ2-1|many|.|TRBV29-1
TGCAGCGCCGACTTGACTAGCTACAATGAGCAGTTCTTC
CSADLTSYNEQFF
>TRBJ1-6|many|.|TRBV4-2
TGTGCCAGCAGCCAAGAGAAGCATCCAGGCTCCTATAATTCACCCCTCCACTTT
CASSQEKHPGSYNSPLHF
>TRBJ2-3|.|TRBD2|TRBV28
TGTGCCATCAGCCATGGGCTAGCGGGAAGCACAGATACGCAGTATTTT
CAISHGLAGSTDTQYF
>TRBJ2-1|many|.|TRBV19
TGTGCCAGTAGTACCTCCGGTTCTTACTCCTACAATGAGCAGTTCTTC
CASSTSGSYSYNEQFF
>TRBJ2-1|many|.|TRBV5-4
TGTGCCAGCAGCTCCCCGGGCAGGGACCCCTACAATGAGCAGTTCTTC
CASSSPGRDPYNEQFF
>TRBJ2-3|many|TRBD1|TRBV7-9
TGTGCCAGCAGGCCCCGCTGGACAGGGAGCACAGATACGCAGTATTTT
CASRPRWTGSTDTQYF
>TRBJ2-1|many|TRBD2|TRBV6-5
TGTGCCAGCAGTTACCCCGCGATCGGGGCTAGCGGGGGGGCCGGAATATACAATGAGCAGTTCTTC
CASSYPAIGASGGAGIYNEQFF
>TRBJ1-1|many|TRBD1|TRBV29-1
TGCAGCGTTGACGCCAGGGGGCTATCTTCTGAAGCTTTCTTT
CSVDARGLSSEAFF
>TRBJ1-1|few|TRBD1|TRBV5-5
TGTGCCAGCAGCTTGGGGCACAGGGGAAGCAACACTGAAGCTTTCTTT
CASSLGHRGSNTEAFF
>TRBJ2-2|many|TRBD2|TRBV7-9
TGTGCCAGCAGCCCCCGGCGGTGGCTAGCGGGAAACGGGGAGCTGTTTTTT
CASSPRRWLAGNGELFF
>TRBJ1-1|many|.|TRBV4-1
TGCGCCAGCAGCCAAGTGTTGGTCATGAACACTGAAGCTTTCTTT
CASSQVLVMNTEAFF
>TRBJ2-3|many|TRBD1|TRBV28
TGTGCCAGCAGCACAGGACAGGGTATTCGGGATACGCAGTATTTT
CASSTGQGIRDTQYF
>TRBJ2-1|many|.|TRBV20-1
TGCAGTGCTTTTAGGAGATCGATCGATGAGCAGTTCTTC
CSAFRRSIDEQFF